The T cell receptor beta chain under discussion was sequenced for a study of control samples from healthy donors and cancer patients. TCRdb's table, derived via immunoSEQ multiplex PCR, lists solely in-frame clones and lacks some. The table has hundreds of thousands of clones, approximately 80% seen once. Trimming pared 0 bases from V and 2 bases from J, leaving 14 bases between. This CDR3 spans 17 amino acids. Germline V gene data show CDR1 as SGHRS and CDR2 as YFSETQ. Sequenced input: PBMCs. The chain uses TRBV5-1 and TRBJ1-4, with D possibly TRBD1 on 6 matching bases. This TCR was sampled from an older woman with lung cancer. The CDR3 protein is CASSLGGGLNTNEKLFF. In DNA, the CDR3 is TGCGCCAGCAGCTTGGGCGGGGGGCTGAATACTAATGAAAAACTGTTTTTT.